The entry that follows covers one TCR beta chain sequence. Its antigen remains unidentified. Profiled with immunoSEQ multiplex PCR; TCRdb holds only in-frame clones, not every one. This repertoire shows roughly 20,000 clones, 70% to 85% found once; its top ten account for 26%. The sample belongs to a study of cytotoxic CD8 clonotypes in ibrutinib-treated CLL. Study overall: Responses: around 24 partial, 2 complete; after median around 70 months, roughly 14 stayed remitted, roughly 12 progressed. Study observations and caveats: With treatment, public clonotypes, which were uncommon, either contracted or remained stable.

The ends were cut back, 2 bases at V and 3 bases at J, with 5 bases in the middle. The germline V gene encodes CDR1 GTSNPN and CDR2 SVGIG (reference sequence). This CDR3 comprises 11 residues. TCR beta libraries used 1.5 to 2 micrograms of DNA from cryopreserved PBMCs. This TCR was sampled from a human donor with chronic lymphocytic leukemia. The chain is built from TRBV30 and TRBJ2-7; D remains ambiguous. This specimen was PBMCs, taken before ibrutinib treatment. CDR3 region: CAWSLGYEQYF. CDR3 nucleotides: TGTGCCTGGAGTCTCGGCTACGAGCAGTACTTC.